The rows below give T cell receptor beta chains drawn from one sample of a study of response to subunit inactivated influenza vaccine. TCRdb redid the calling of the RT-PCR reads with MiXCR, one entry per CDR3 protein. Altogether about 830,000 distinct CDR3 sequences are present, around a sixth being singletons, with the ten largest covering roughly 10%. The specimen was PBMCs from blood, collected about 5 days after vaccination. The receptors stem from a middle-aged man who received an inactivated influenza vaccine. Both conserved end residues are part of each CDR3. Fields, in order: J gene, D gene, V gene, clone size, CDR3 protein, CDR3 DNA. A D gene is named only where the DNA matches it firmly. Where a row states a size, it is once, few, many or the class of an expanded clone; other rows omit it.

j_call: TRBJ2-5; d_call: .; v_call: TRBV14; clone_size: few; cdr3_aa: CASSDLLYQETQYF; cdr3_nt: TGTGCCAGCAGCGACTTATTGTACCAAGAGACCCAGTACTTC
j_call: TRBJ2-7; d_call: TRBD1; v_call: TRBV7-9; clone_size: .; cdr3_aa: CASSLTTGWYEQYF; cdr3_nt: TGTGCCAGCAGCTTAACGACAGGGTGGTACGAGCAGTACTTC
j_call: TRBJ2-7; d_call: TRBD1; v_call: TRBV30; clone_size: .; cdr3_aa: CAWSPGTGRSYEQYF; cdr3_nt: TGTGCCTGGAGTCCTGGGACAGGACGTTCCTACGAGCAGTACTTC
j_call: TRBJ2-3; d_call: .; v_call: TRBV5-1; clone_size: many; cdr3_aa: CASSSTSTDTQYF; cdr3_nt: TGCGCCAGCAGCTCTACCAGCACAGATACGCAGTATTTT
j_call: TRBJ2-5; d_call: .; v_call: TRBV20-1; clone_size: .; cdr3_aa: CSARDTQPQKTQYF; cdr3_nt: TGCAGTGCTAGAGATACACAGCCCCAAAAGACCCAGTACTTC
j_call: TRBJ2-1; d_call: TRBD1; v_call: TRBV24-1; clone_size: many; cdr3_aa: CATSDHGTGAYNEQFF; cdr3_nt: TGTGCCACCAGTGACCACGGGACAGGGGCCTACAATGAGCAGTTCTTC
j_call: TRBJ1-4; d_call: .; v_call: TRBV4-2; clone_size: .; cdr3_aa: CASSQDLAEKGKLFF; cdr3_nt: TGTGCCAGCAGCCAAGATTTGGCGGAGAAGGGAAAACTGTTTTTT
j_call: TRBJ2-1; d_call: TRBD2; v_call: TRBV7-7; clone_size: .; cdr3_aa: CASSTRTSGPSSYNEQFF; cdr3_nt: TGTGCCAGCAGCACCCGGACTAGCGGGCCGAGCTCCTACAATGAGCAGTTCTTC
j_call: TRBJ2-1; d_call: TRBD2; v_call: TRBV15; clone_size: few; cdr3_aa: CATSRGTSALRDNEQFF; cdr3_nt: TGTGCCACCAGCAGAGGGACTAGCGCATTAAGGGACAATGAGCAGTTCTTC
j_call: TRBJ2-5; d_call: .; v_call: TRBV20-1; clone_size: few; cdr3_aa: CSARMETQYF; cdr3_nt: TGCAGTGCTAGAATGGAGACCCAGTACTTC
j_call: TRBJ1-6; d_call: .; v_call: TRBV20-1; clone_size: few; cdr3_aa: CSASISTNSPLHF; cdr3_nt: TGCAGTGCTAGTATCAGCACAAATTCACCCCTCCACTTT
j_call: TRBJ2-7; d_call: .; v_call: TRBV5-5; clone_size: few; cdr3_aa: CASRSPGHSYEQYF; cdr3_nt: TGTGCCAGCAGATCCCCGGGACACAGCTACGAGCAGTACTTC
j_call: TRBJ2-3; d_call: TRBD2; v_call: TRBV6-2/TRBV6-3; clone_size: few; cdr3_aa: CASFAGGPADTQYF; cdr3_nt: TGTGCCAGCTTTGCGGGGGGGCCGGCAGATACGCAGTATTTT
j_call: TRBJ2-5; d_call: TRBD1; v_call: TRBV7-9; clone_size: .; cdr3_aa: CASSLGFRGTRKETQYF; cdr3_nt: TGTGCCAGCAGCTTAGGATTCAGGGGGACAAGGAAAGAGACCCAGTACTTC
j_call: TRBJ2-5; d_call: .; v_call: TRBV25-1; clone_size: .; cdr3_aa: CASSESRVIQETQYF; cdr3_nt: TGTGCCAGCAGTGAATCGAGGGTTATTCAAGAGACCCAGTACTTC
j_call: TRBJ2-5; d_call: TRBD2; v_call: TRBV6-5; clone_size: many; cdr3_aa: CASSYYLAGGETQYF; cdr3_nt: TGTGCCAGCAGTTACTACTTAGCGGGAGGTGAGACCCAGTACTTC
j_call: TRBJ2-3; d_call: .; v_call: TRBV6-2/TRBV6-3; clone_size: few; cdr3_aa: CASSYEGTQEYF; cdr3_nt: TGTGCCAGCAGTTACGAAGGGACTCAGGAGTATTTT
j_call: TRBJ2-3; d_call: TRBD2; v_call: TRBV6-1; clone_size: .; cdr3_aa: CASSVPGGISTDTQYF; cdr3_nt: TGTGCCAGCAGTGTCCCGGGAGGGATAAGCACAGATACGCAGTATTTT
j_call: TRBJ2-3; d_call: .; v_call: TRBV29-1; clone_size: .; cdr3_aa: CSMTPSTDTQYF; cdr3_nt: TGCAGCATGACACCTAGCACAGATACGCAGTATTTT
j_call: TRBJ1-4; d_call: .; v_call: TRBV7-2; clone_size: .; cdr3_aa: CATREGANEKLFF; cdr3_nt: TGTGCCACCAGGGAGGGTGCTAATGAAAAACTGTTTTTT